This TCR beta chain was captured by sequencing in a study of Graves' ophthalmopathy and Graves' hyperthyroidism. Study-level findings and limits: With around 88% sensitivity and 75% to 84% specificity, a 13-signature model separated ophthalmopathy from stable hyperthyroidism. Appearing in blood as well were most expanded thyroid clonotypes above 0.001 frequency. Ophthalmopathy progression predictions by the model showed approximately 75% specificity and over 60% sensitivity.

Exclusion covered patients with other autoimmune diseases or uncontrolled infections (as well as pregnancy or lactation). Germline V gives CDR1 SGHRS, CDR2 YFSETQ. The CDR3 extends over 14 amino acids. The V segment lost 4 bases and the J segment 2 bases; nucleotides outside the gene matches: 4. RNA transcripts were the source from which TCR beta CDR3 regions were amplified. Second-round multiplex PCR followed a first-round RT-PCR using HTBI primers. TCRdb re-analysed the multiplex PCR reads in MiXCR, keeping a single row per CDR3 protein. This sample has about 1.1 million distinct CDR3 sequences, with roughly 35% found just once. As to this clonotype: Its antigen is not known.

The sequenced sample consisted of peripheral blood or thyroid tissue (not recorded which). This TCR was recovered from an adult man with Graves' hyperthyroidism. The chain recombines TRBV5-1 with TRBJ2-7, with 9 bases identical to TRBD1. The CDR3 DNA reads as TGCGCCAGCAGCATGGGACAGGGTCCCTACGAGCAGTACTTC. Protein product: CASSMGQGPYEQYF. Full variable domain (missing parts from reference TRBV5-1 and TRBJ2-7): KAGVTQTPRYLIKTRGQQVTLSCSPISGHRSVSWYQQTPGQGLQFLFEYFSETQRNKGNFPGRFSGRQFSNSRSEMNVSTLELGDSALYLCASSMGQGPYEQYFGPGTRLTVT.